A single sample is the source of the 8 T cell receptor beta chains below, sequenced in a study of vaccination and CD4 T cells after COVID-19. What these receptors recognize is not known. Sequencing of cultured CD4+ T cell DNA used the Oncomine TCR Beta short-read assay. TCRdb analysed the PCR reads with MiXCR anew, one entry per CDR3 protein. Here the sample spans about 12,000 distinct CDR3 sequences, about 50% being singletons. The treatment is: approximately nine-day PBMC culture with coronavirus spike peptide pools or control peptides (ViraFEST assay). Sequenced material: CD4+ T cells from blood, cultured in vitro. The receptor source for this set is a human donor who had recovered from COVID-19.

The chain links TRBV5-6 to TRBJ1-3, with D possibly matching TRBD1 (5 bases). This CDR3 has 15 residues. The V end lost 0 bases, the J end lost 5 bases, and 12 bases lay between the germline ends. Per germline, CDR1 SGHDT and CDR2 YYEEEE. Here the CDR3 DNA reads TGTGCCAGCAGCTTGGAACAGGCCTTAAGAAACACCATATATTTT. Translation: CASSLEQALRNTIYF.

The J gene is TRBJ2-5, the V gene TRBV11-3, with 14 bases fitting TRBD2. After removal of 5 bases from V and 4 bases from J, the junction contained 6 bases not matched to a gene. Per the germline V gene, CDR1 is SGHNT and CDR2 is YENEEA. The CDR3 has 16 residues. The CDR3 loop reads CASSPGTSGRGETQYF. DNA of the CDR3: TGTGCCAGCAGCCCTGGGACTAGCGGGAGAGGAGAGACCCAGTACTTC.

The rearrangement uses TRBV10-3 and TRBJ2-5; tentative D call: TRBD2 (5 bases). The CDR3 covers 15 residues. Germline V gene lookup returns CDR1 ENHRY and CDR2 SYGVKD. Trimming left V 6 bases short and J 1 base short, with 15 bases between. The CDR3 nucleotides read TGTGCCATCAGCGCATCTGTAGGAGGCCAAGAGACCCAGTACTTC. It specifies CAISASVGGQETQYF.

The gene calls are TRBV5-4 and TRBJ2-3, with unresolved D. This CDR3 has 16 residues. The V gene lost 1 base and the J gene lost 2 bases, with 14 bases spanning the gap. Germline V lookup: CDR1 SGHNT, CDR2 YYREEE (reference sequence). The CDR3 here is CASSLRLSVDTDTQYF. DNA of the CDR3: TGTGCCAGCAGCTTGAGGCTATCGGTGGACACAGATACGCAGTATTTT.

This clonotype was seen a handful of times. The chain is built from TRBV20-1 and TRBJ2-5, with 15 bases that match TRBD2. The CDR3 runs 18 residues. J lost 4 bases, V lost 5 bases, and 14 bases had no gene match. Looked up from germline, CDR1 is DFQATT and CDR2 is SNEGSKA (reference sequence). The CDR3 region is CSAYPFGTSGRSGETQYF. The DNA for the CDR3 is TGCAGTGCTTACCCCTTCGGGACTAGCGGGAGGTCGGGAGAGACCCAGTACTTC.

This clonotype was observed a few times. The V call is TRBV6-5, the J call TRBJ2-2; 8 nucleotides line up with TRBD2. Germline V gene lookup returns CDR1 MNHEY and CDR2 SVGAGI. This CDR3 is 20 amino acids long. The trim removed 0 bases at V and 2 bases at J, leaving 14 bases unmatched. CDR3 residues: CASSYSYHTGTRANTGELFF. The DNA for the CDR3 is TGTGCCAGCAGTTACTCTTACCACACCGGGACTAGAGCCAACACCGGGGAGCTGTTTTTT.

In this sample, this clonotype turned up once. This chain joins TRBV29-1 and TRBJ2-1; 8 nucleotides agree with TRBD2. This CDR3 is 16 amino acids long. V trimming: 6 bases; J trimming: 8 bases; junction bases outside the gene matches: 18. Germline loops: CDR1 SQVTM, CDR2 ANQGSEA. Written as DNA, the CDR3 is TGCAGCGTAAGGAACATCGGGACTAGGTTGCTTTATGAGCAGTTCTTC. Translated: CSVRNIGTRLLYEQFF.

J is TRBJ1-6 and V is TRBV7-9; 7 bases align to TRBD1. V shed 5 bases, J shed 8 bases, and the junction held 6 bases outside the gene matches. CDR1 is SEHNR, CDR2 FQNEAQ, per germline (reference sequence). This CDR3 has 14 residues. The CDR3 reads CASSQQGSYSPLHF. The CDR3 region has the DNA TGTGCCAGCAGCCAACAGGGGAGCTATTCACCCCTCCACTTT.